This is a list of T cell receptor beta chains from one sample in a study of read filtering for tumor transcriptome and immune sequencing. One entry per CDR3 protein results from TCRdb running MiXCR on the reads. The table lists tens of thousands of distinct CDR3 sequences, roughly an eighth of them singletons. Sequenced: a population of CD138-negative cells sorted from bone marrow. All receptors derive from a donor at least 40 years old with multiple myeloma. The conserved cysteine and the conserved F or W are not part of the CDR3 here.

v_gene,CDR3aa
TRBV29-1,SVARDGSSYEQY
TRBV19,ASSTIWTGSSYEQY
TRBV7-3,ASSWKATDTQY
TRBV7-9,ASSLVGVVRNEQF
TRBV6-2/TRBV6-3,ASSYSGLAHGYT
TRBV11-2,ASRNAELF
TRBV15,ATSRGTSENTQY
TRBV20-1,SGLAGHTGELF
TRBV12-3/TRBV12-4,ASSLGQASREQY
TRBV5-1,VSSLVPNYGYT
TRBV5-5,ASSSGTHNEQF
TRBV7-2,ASSYGLEQF
TRBV2,ASRPGQVYGYT
TRBV28,ASSLTGQGVEQY